Included here is one T cell receptor (beta chain) sequence, with context. What it recognizes is unknown. Measured with immunoSEQ multiplex PCR; TCRdb has only the in-frame clones, and not every one. The profile shows 75,000 to 90,000 clones, roughly 96% of them singletons. This sample was taken from a study of cytomegalovirus exposure and HLA in healthy donors. The CDR3 contains 13 residues. V lost 6 bases and J lost 5; bases outside the gene matches: 2. Germline CDR1 is MNHEY and CDR2 is SMNVEV (reference sequence). Study-wide results and limits: There were around 160 TCR beta chains listed as cytomegalovirus-associated. It was reportedly the case that the classifier diagnosed cytomegalovirus status with high specificity and sensitivity. Subsequent analysis revealed that first-cohort TCR clusters tended to co-occur in the 130 or so validation repertoires.

Sequenced sample: PBMCs. This chain connects TRBV27 to TRBJ2-3, with 10 bases lining up with TRBD2. The sequence came from a young woman in good health and CMV-seronegative. The CDR3 loop reads CASRWTSGDTQYF. CDR3 sequence (DNA): TGTGCCAGCAGGTGGACTAGCGGAGATACGCAGTATTTT.